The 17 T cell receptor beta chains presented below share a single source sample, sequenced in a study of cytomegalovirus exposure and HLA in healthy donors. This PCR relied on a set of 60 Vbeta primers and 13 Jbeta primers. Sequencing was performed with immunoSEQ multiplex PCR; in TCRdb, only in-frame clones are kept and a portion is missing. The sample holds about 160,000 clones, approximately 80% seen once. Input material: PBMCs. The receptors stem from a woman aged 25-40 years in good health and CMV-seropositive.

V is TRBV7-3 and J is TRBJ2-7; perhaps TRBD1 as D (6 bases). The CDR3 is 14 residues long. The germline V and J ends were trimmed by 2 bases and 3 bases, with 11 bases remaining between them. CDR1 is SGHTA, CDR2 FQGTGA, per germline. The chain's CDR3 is CASSLGGHNYEQYF. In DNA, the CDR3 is TGTGCCAGCAGCTTAGGGGGACATAACTACGAGCAGTACTTC.

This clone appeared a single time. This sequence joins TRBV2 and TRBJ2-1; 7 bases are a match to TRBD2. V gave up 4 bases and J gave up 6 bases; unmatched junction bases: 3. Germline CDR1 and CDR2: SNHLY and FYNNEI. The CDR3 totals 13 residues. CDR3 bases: TGTGCCAGCAGTGGTACTAGCGCCAATGAGCAGTTCTTC. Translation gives CASSGTSANEQFF.

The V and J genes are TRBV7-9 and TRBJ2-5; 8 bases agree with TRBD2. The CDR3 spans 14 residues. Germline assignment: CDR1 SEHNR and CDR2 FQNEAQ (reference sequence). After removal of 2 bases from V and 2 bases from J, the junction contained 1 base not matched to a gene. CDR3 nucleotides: TGTGCCAGCAGCTTAACTAGCGGACAAGAGACCCAGTACTTC. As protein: CASSLTSGQETQYF. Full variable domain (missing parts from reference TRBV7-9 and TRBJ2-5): DTGVSQNPRHKITKRGQNVTFRCDPISEHNRLYWYRQTLGQGPEFLTYFQNEAQLEKSRLLSDRFSAERPKGSFSTLEIQRTEQGDSAMYLCASSLTSGQETQYFGPGTRLLVL.

The CDR3 reads CASRPPGTENTGELFF. The CDR3 nucleotides are TGTGCCAGCAGACCCCCTGGGACAGAGAACACCGGGGAGCTGTTTTTT. The rearrangement uses TRBV7-3 and TRBJ2-2, with 7 bases fitting TRBD1. CDR3 length: 16 amino acids. The germline CDR1 and CDR2 sequences are SGHTA and FQGTGA. The junction had 8 bases not matched to a gene; V was cut back by 6 bases and J by 1 base. Full variable domain (rest looked up from reference TRBV7-3 and TRBJ2-2): GAGVSQTPSNKVTEKGKYVELRCDPISGHTALYWYRQSLGQGPEFLIYFQGTGAADDSGLPNDRFFAVRPEGSVSTLKIQRTERGDSAVYLCASRPPGTENTGELFFGEGSRLTVL.

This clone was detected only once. For the CDR3, the DNA is TGTGCCAGCAGTGACGCTGACAGGTCGAACACCGGGGAGCTGTTTTTT. Translation gives CASSDADRSNTGELFF. The V and J genes are TRBV6-4 and TRBJ2-2; possibly TRBD1 for D (6 bases). V was shortened by 2 bases and J by 0 bases, with 10 bases between the two germline ends. This CDR3 spans 16 amino acids. The germline V gene has CDR1 MRHNA and CDR2 SNTAGT.

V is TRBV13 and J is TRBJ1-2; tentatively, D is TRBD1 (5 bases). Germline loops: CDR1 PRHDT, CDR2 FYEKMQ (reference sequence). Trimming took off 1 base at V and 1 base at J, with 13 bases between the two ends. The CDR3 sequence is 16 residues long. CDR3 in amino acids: CASSLVQGLLNYGYTF. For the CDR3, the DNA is TGTGCCAGCAGCTTAGTTCAGGGCCTGCTTAACTATGGCTACACCTTC.

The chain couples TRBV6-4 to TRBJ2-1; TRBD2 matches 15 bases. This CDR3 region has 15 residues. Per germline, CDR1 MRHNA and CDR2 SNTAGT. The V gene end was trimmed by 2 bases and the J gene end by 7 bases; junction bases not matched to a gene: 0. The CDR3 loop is CASSDGLAGGNEQFF. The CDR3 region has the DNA TGTGCCAGCAGTGACGGACTAGCGGGGGGGAATGAGCAGTTCTTC.

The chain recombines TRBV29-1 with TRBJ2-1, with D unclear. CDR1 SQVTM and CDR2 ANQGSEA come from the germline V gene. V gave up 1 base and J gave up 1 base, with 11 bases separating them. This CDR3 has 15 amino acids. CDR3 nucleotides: TGCAGCGTTGAAGGACACAGACAATCCTACAATGAGCAGTTCTTC. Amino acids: CSVEGHRQSYNEQFF.

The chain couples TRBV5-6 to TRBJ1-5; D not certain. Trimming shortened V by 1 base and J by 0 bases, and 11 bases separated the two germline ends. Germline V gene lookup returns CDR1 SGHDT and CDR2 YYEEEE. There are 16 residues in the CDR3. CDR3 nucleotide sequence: TGTGCCAGCAGCTTGTTCGCGCCGTATAGCAATCAGCCCCAGCATTTT. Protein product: CASSLFAPYSNQPQHF. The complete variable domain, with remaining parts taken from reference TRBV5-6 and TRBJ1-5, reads DAGVTQSPTHLIKTRGQQVTLRCSPKSGHDTVSWYQQALGQGPQFIFQYYEEEERQRGNFPDRFSGHQFPNYSSELNVNALLLGDSALYLCASSLFAPYSNQPQHFGDGTRLSIL.

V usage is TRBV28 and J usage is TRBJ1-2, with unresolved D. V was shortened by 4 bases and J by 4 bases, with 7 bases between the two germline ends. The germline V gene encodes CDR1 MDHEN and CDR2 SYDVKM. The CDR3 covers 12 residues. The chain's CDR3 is CASSYRSYGYTF. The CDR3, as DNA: TGTGCCAGCAGTTACAGATCCTATGGCTACACCTTC.

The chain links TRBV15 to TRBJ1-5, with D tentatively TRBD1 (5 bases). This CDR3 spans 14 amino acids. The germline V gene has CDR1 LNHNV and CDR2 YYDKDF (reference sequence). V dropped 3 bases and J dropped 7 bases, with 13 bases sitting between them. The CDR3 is CATSSGGAAQPQHF. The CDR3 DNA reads TGTGCCACCAGCAGCGGAGGGGCTGCACAGCCCCAGCATTTT.

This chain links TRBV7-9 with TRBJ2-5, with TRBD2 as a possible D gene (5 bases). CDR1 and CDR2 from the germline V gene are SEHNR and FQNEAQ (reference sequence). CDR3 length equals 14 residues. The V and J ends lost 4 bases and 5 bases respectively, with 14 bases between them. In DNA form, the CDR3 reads TGTGCCAGCAGCTGGGCAGCCCCGGGGGAGACCCAGTACTTC. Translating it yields CASSWAAPGETQYF.

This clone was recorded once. This CDR3 reads CASSRSGGRTDTQYF. The DNA for the CDR3 is TGCGCCAGCAGTCGCAGCGGGGGACGCACAGATACGCAGTATTTT. The chain has TRBV5-1 and TRBJ2-3; TRBD2 agrees at 8 bases. Trimming at V came to 5 bases and at J to 1 base, leaving 6 bases not matched to a gene. In germline, CDR1 is SGHRS, CDR2 YFSETQ. There are 15 residues in the CDR3. The entire variable domain, with the rest obtained from reference TRBV5-1 and TRBJ2-3, is as follows: KAGVTQTPRYLIKTRGQQVTLSCSPISGHRSVSWYQQTPGQGLQFLFEYFSETQRNKGNFPGRFSGRQFSNSRSEMNVSTLELGDSALYLCASSRSGGRTDTQYFGPGTRLTVL.

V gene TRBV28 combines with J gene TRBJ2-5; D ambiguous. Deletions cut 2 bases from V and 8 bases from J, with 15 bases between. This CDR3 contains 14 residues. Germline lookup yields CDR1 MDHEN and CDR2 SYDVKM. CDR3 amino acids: CASSLTQPPGTQYF. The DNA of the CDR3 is TGTGCCAGCAGTTTAACCCAGCCTCCAGGAACCCAGTACTTC.

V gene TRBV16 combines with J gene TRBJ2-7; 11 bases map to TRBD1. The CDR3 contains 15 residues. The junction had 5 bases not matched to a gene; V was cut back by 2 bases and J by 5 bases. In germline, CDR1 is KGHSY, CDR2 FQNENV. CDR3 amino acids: CASSQGQGAYHEQYF. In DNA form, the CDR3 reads TGTGCCAGCAGCCAAGGACAGGGGGCATACCACGAGCAGTACTTC.

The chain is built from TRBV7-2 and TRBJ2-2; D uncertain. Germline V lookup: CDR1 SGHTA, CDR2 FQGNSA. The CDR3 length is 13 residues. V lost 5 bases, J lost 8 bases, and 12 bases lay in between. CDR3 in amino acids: CASSAPNGGELFF. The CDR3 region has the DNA TGTGCCAGCAGCGCCCCCAACGGGGGGGAGCTGTTTTTT.

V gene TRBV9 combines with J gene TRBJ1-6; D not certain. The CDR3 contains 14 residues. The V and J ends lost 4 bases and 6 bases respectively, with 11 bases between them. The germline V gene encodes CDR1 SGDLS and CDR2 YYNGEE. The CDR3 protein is CASSTPGINSPLHF. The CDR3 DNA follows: TGTGCCAGCAGCACCCCGGGGATTAATTCACCCCTCCACTTT.